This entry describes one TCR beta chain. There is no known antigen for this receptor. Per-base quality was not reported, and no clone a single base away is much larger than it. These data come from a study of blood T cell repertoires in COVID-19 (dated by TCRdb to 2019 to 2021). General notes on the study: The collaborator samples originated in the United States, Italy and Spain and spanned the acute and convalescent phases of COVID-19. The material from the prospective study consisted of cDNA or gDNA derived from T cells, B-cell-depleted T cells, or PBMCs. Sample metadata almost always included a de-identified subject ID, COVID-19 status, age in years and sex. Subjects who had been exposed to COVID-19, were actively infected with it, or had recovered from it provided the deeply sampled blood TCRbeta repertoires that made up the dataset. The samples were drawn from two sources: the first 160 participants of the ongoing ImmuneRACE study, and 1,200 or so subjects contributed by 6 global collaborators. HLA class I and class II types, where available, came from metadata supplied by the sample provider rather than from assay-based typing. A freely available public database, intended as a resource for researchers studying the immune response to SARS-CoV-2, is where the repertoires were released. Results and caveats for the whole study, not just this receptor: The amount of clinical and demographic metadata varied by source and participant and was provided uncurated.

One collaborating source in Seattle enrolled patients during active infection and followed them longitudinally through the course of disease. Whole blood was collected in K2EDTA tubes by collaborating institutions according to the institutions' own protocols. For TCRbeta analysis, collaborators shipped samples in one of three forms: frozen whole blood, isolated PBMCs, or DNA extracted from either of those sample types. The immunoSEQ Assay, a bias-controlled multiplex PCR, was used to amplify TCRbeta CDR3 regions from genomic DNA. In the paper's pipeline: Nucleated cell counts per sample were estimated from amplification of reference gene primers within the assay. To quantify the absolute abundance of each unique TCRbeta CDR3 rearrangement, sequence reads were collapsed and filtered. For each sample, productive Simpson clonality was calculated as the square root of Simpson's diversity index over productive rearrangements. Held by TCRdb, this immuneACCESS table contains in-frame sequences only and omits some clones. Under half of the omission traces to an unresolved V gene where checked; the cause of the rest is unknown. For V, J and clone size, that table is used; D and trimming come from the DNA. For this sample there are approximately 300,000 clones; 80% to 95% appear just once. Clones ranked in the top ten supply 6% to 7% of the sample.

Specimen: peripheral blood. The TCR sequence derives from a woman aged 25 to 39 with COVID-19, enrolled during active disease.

The DNA reads as follows: TGTGCCAGCTCAGCGGGCGCGGCAGTCCAAGAGACCCAGTACTTC. This encodes CASSAGAAVQETQYF. The rearrangement combines TRBV18 with TRBJ2-5; tentative D gene TRBD2, with 5 bases matching. Relative to germline, V is 5 bases shorter and J is 1 base shorter, with 14 bases between their ends. Reading the germline V gene gives CDR1 KGHSH and CDR2 LQKENI. The CDR3 spans 15 residues, from the cysteine through the phenylalanine. The entry retains the CDR3 DNA only, 45 bases that are in frame from base 1.